This T cell receptor (beta chain) stems from a study of identical twins. Study conclusions and caveats: Insertion counts were lower in abundant cord blood beta clonotypes, a trend that memory repertoires did not show. Among beta out-of-frame sequences, excess sharing between twins appeared weaker.

This clonotype was counted ten times or more. Its antigen is still unknown. The germline V and J ends were trimmed by 4 bases and 5 bases, with 14 bases remaining between them. The germline V gene encodes CDR1 ENHRY and CDR2 SYGVKD. This CDR3 contains 14 residues. TCRdb re-analysed the 5' RACE reads in MiXCR, keeping a single row per CDR3 protein. The sample contains about 200,000 distinct CDR3 sequences, more than 9% of which appear only once. Sequenced sample: memory T cells sorted from blood. This chain joins TRBV10-3 and TRBJ2-5; D gene uncertain. This sequence was found in a man aged 45 to 65 in good health. CDR3 amino acids: CAISGSPGRETQYF. The CDR3 nucleotides read TGTGCCATCAGTGGTAGCCCCGGGCGGGAGACCCAGTACTTC.